Following are 10 T cell receptor beta chains from one sample sequenced in a study of T cell responses to AZD1222 COVID-19 vaccine. The assay was immunoSEQ multiplex PCR, and TCRdb's table has in-frame clones only and misses some. The sample has around 95,000 clones, about 87% seen once. Sequencing used peripheral blood, obtained on day 0 of AZD1222 vaccination. The receptors stem from an adult in good health.

The CDR3 bases are TGTGCCACCTCCGACAGGGGACTCACAGATACGCAGTATTTT. Its protein is CATSDRGLTDTQYF. The rearrangement uses TRBV19 and TRBJ2-3; TRBD1 aligns across 8 bases. The CDR3 has 14 residues. Germline trimming cut 10 bases from V and 2 bases from J; bases unmatched to any gene: 8. The V gene's germline CDR1 is LNHDA and CDR2 SQIVND (reference sequence).

This chain uses TRBV3-1 (or the pseudogene TRBV3-2) with TRBJ1-3; D is unresolved. This CDR3 has 16 amino acids. Per germline, CDR1 LGHDT and CDR2 YNNKEL (reference sequence). V lost 1 base and J 0 bases, leaving 10 bases between the germline ends. The CDR3 nucleotides read TGTGCCAGCAGCCAAGGGGCCAGGAGCTCTGGAAACACCATATATTTT. This encodes CASSQGARSSGNTIYF.

The CDR3 loop is CASSYWRGNTEAFF. The CDR3 nucleotides read TGTGCCAGCAGTTACTGGAGGGGGAACACTGAAGCTTTCTTT. This chain connects TRBV6-2 or TRBV6-3 to TRBJ1-1; D is possibly TRBD1 (5 bases). Deletions cut 1 base from V and 1 base from J, with 7 bases between. The CDR3 contains 14 residues. Looked up from germline, CDR1 is MNHEY and CDR2 is SVGEGT.

In nucleotides, the CDR3 is TGTGCCTGGAGCGGAAGCGCCCATAGGGACAAGCTCACAGATACGCAGTATTTT. This encodes CAWSGSAHRDKLTDTQYF. The V gene is TRBV30, the J gene TRBJ2-3, with a tentative D call TRBD1 (6 bases). V shed 3 bases and J shed 2 bases, with 24 bases lying between them. The germline gives CDR1 GTSNPN, CDR2 SVGIG (reference sequence). This CDR3 is built from 18 residues.

The V and J genes are TRBV18 and TRBJ2-2; tentative D call: TRBD1 (6 bases). This CDR3 has 15 residues. In germline, CDR1 is KGHSH, CDR2 LQKENI. Trimming pared 6 bases from V and 0 bases from J, leaving 11 bases between. In DNA, the CDR3 is TGTGCCAGCTCGGACGGGACACCGAACACCGGGGAGCTGTTTTTT. This translates into CASSDGTPNTGELFF.

This clone appeared a few times. This chain uses TRBV2 with TRBJ1-2; D perhaps matches TRBD1 (5 bases). Deletions cut 6 bases from V and 7 bases from J, with 9 bases between. Germline V gene lookup returns CDR1 SNHLY and CDR2 FYNNEI. The CDR3 has 11 residues. CDR3 sequence (DNA): TGTGCCAGCAGATTGGGGGGTGGCTACACCTTC. Translating gives CASRLGGGYTF.

V usage is TRBV3-1 (or the pseudogene TRBV3-2) and J usage is TRBJ2-1; 11 bases align to TRBD2. CDR1 is LGHDT and CDR2 is YNNKEL in the germline V gene (reference sequence). J lost 2 bases, V lost 0 bases, and 15 bases had no gene match. This CDR3 has 21 residues. The CDR3 DNA is TGTGCCAGCAGCCAAGATTACCCCACTAGCGGGAGCCCGAGGCCCTACAATGAGCAGTTCTTC. This gives the protein CASSQDYPTSGSPRPYNEQFF.

The chain recombines TRBV28 with TRBJ1-4; D gene uncertain. Germline V gene data show CDR1 as MDHEN and CDR2 as SYDVKM. The CDR3 is 12 residues long. V shed 2 bases and J shed 8 bases, with 6 bases lying between them. The CDR3 DNA is TGTGCCAGCAGTTTAGTCGGCGAAAAACTGTTTTTT. It is translated as CASSLVGEKLFF.

This chain uses TRBV19 with TRBJ1-2, with D uncertain. Trimming took off 3 bases at V and 1 base at J, with 9 bases between the two ends. The CDR3 is 14 amino acids. CDR1 LNHDA and CDR2 SQIVND come from the germline V gene (reference sequence). The CDR3 coding sequence is TGTGCCAGTAGTATTGTCTCCGGTAACTATGGCTACACCTTC. Its translation is CASSIVSGNYGYTF.

The V call is TRBV11-2, the J call TRBJ2-7; weak D call: TRBD2 (5 bases). V was cut by 1 base and J by 2 bases, with 18 bases left in between. Germline V gene lookup returns CDR1 SGHAT and CDR2 FQNNGV. CDR3 size: 17 residues. CDR3 in amino acids: CASSLGGWVAPPYEQYF. The CDR3 DNA follows: TGTGCCAGCAGCTTAGGAGGGTGGGTGGCTCCTCCCTACGAGCAGTACTTC.